This is a list of T cell receptor beta chains from one sample in a study of blood T cell repertoires in COVID-19. Assay used: immunoSEQ multiplex PCR; TCRdb lists only in-frame clones, some missing. There are tens of thousands of clones in the sample; roughly 84% occur only once, and 4.5% lies in the top ten. The sample consisted of peripheral blood. The receptors here all came from a woman aged 55-70 years with acute or convalescent COVID-19. CDR3s include the opening cysteine and the closing phenylalanine or tryptophan. A D gene is named only where the DNA matches it firmly. The size of a clone is reported for some rows only, either as once, few or many, or as a class for expanded clones.

cdr3_length j_call d_call v_call clone_size cdr3_aa cdr3_nt
14 TRBJ2-1 TRBD2 TRBV4-1 . CASSQAGLALEQFF TGCGCCAGCAGCCAAGCTGGACTAGCTCTTGAGCAGTTCTTC
16 TRBJ2-2 . TRBV3-1/TRBV3-2 . CASSQVVGGNTGELFF TGTGCCAGCAGCCAAGTGGTCGGGGGGAACACCGGGGAGCTGTTTTTT
13 TRBJ2-4 . TRBV11-2 . CASSLRGYDIQYF TGTGCCAGCAGCTTACGAGGGTACGACATTCAGTACTTC
15 TRBJ2-7 TRBD1 TRBV5-5 . CASSLGGTGSYEQYF TGTGCCAGCAGCTTGGGTGGGACAGGGTCCTACGAGCAGTACTTC
13 TRBJ1-2 . TRBV9 . CASSVDQVSGYTF TGTGCCAGCAGCGTAGACCAGGTCTCTGGCTACACCTTC
14 TRBJ1-2 . TRBV7-9 . CASSRQPGVEGYTF TGTGCCAGCAGTAGGCAACCAGGGGTGGAGGGCTACACCTTC
16 TRBJ2-5 TRBD1 TRBV5-1 . CASSLVVGGSGETQYF TGCGCCAGCAGCTTGGTAGTAGGGGGCTCGGGAGAGACCCAGTACTTC
15 TRBJ2-1 TRBD2 TRBV5-1 . CASSLGGGPYNEQFF TGCGCCAGCAGCTTGGGCGGGGGACCCTACAATGAGCAGTTCTTC
14 TRBJ1-1 TRBD1 TRBV5-1 . CASFIRQGGSEAFF TGCGCCAGTTTCATACGACAGGGCGGATCTGAAGCTTTCTTT
16 TRBJ1-5 . TRBV10-3 . CAISPSPGHSNQPQHF TGTGCCATCAGTCCCTCACCGGGACATAGCAATCAGCCCCAGCATTTT
15 TRBJ1-1 . TRBV14 . CASSQDRSRNTEAFF TGTGCCAGCAGCCAAGATCGGAGCAGGAACACTGAAGCTTTCTTT
14 TRBJ2-3 TRBD1 TRBV5-1 . CASSSRQGADTQYF TGCGCCAGCAGCTCACGACAGGGGGCAGATACGCAGTATTTT
16 TRBJ2-5 . TRBV9 . CASSVQGTHKGETQYF TGTGCCAGCAGCGTTCAAGGGACACACAAAGGGGAGACCCAGTACTTC
13 TRBJ2-2 . TRBV5-4 . CASSLQGTGELFF TGTGCCAGCAGCCTACAGGGTACCGGGGAGCTGTTTTTT
15 TRBJ2-1 TRBD1 TRBV7-9 once CASSPPGQIYNEQFF TGTGCCAGCAGCCCCCCGGGACAGATCTACAATGAGCAGTTCTTC
15 TRBJ1-2 . TRBV25-1 once CASSDPRVVSYGYTF TGTGCCAGCAGTGACCCTCGAGTGGTGTCCTATGGCTACACCTTC
14 TRBJ1-1 . TRBV3-1/TRBV3-2 . CASTATGGNTEAFF TGTGCCAGCACCGCGACCGGAGGGAACACTGAAGCTTTCTTT
16 TRBJ2-3 . TRBV30 . CAWSPPGTTSTDTQYF TGTGCCTGGAGTCCTCCCGGGACAACTAGCACAGATACGCAGTATTTT
14 TRBJ1-1 . TRBV10-3 . CAISEEGYRTEAFF TGTGCCATCAGTGAGGAGGGTTATAGGACTGAAGCTTTCTTT
14 TRBJ2-7 . TRBV20-1 once CSASQSRTTDEQYF TGCAGTGCTAGTCAGAGCCGCACTACGGACGAGCAGTACTTC
14 TRBJ1-1 . TRBV5-1 . CASSLGPTGTEAFF TGCGCCAGCAGCTTGGGGCCGACGGGGACTGAAGCTTTCTTT
14 TRBJ2-1 TRBD1 TRBV6-5 . CAIRRDRGLYEQFF TGTGCCATCCGCCGGGACAGGGGGCTCTATGAGCAGTTCTTC
14 TRBJ1-1 TRBD1 TRBV7-9 . CASTPQGAGGKTFF TGTGCCAGCACCCCACAGGGGGCAGGGGGGAAAACTTTCTTT
15 TRBJ1-1 . TRBV7-8 . CASSRREGRGTEAFF TGTGCCAGCAGCAGACGGGAGGGTCGGGGCACTGAAGCTTTCTTT
13 TRBJ1-4 . TRBV12-3/TRBV12-4 . CASSSPGGEKLFF TGTGCCAGCAGTTCACCGGGAGGGGAAAAACTGTTTTTT
13 TRBJ1-6 . TRBV9 . CASSGTGRTPLHF TGTGCCAGCAGTGGCACAGGGCGGACACCCCTCCACTTT
12 TRBJ2-1 TRBD2 TRBV15 . CATSRVAGGQFF TGTGCCACCAGCAGAGTAGCGGGGGGGCAGTTCTTC
14 TRBJ2-1 . TRBV18 . CASSPNRSGNEQFF TGTGCCAGCTCACCAAACCGGTCCGGCAATGAGCAGTTCTTC
13 TRBJ2-1 TRBD2 TRBV7-3 . CASSYGTNNEQFF TGTGCCAGCAGCTACGGGACTAACAATGAGCAGTTCTTC
14 TRBJ2-7 TRBD1 TRBV2 . CASTRQGARYEQYF TGTGCCAGCACTAGACAGGGGGCAAGGTACGAGCAGTACTTC
17 TRBJ1-1 TRBD1 TRBV6-1 . CASSEALPGTGYTEAFF TGTGCCAGCAGTGAAGCGCTCCCTGGGACAGGATACACTGAAGCTTTCTTT
17 TRBJ1-1 TRBD1 TRBV5-5 . CASSLAQGVRIGNEAFF TGTGCCAGCAGCTTGGCGCAGGGGGTTCGGATAGGAAATGAAGCTTTCTTT
12 TRBJ1-2 TRBD1 TRBV6-1 . CASSEQTGGYTF TGTGCCAGCAGTGAACAGACAGGGGGCTACACCTTC
15 TRBJ2-1 TRBD2 TRBV12-5 . CASALTSGGSNEQFF TGTGCTAGTGCCCTAACTAGCGGGGGGAGCAATGAGCAGTTCTTC
15 TRBJ2-7 . TRBV5-1 few CASSYGTQGGYEQYF TGCGCCAGCAGCTACGGGACCCAGGGGGGCTACGAGCAGTACTTC
14 TRBJ2-5 TRBD1 TRBV7-3 . CASKLDRGQETQYF TGTGCCAGCAAATTAGACAGGGGCCAAGAGACCCAGTACTTC
14 TRBJ1-1 . TRBV5-1 . CASSLGTSNTEAFF TGCGCCAGCAGCTTGGGGACATCGAACACTGAAGCTTTCTTT
15 TRBJ2-2 TRBD1 TRBV19 . CASLSTGGRTGELFF TGTGCCAGTCTTTCGACAGGGGGTCGAACCGGGGAGCTGTTTTTT
13 TRBJ1-6 . TRBV2 . CASREASNSPLHF TGTGCCAGCCGAGAGGCGAGTAATTCACCCCTCCACTTT
13 TRBJ1-2 . TRBV12-3/TRBV12-4 . CASSNTGFYGYTF TGTGCCAGCAGTAACACAGGATTCTATGGCTACACCTTC
14 TRBJ2-5 TRBD1 TRBV18 . CASTRDRGQETQYF TGTGCCAGCACCCGGGACAGGGGCCAAGAGACCCAGTACTTC
13 TRBJ2-3 . TRBV10-3 . CAISEPGSDTQYF TGTGCCATCAGTGAGCCGGGTTCAGATACGCAGTATTTT
15 TRBJ1-1 TRBD1 TRBV29-1 . CSVEDLGTGPAEAFF TGCAGCGTTGAAGATCTCGGGACAGGGCCCGCTGAAGCTTTCTTT
19 TRBJ2-3 TRBD2 TRBV7-3 . CASSLIPPSMTSGRDTQYF TGTGCCAGCAGCTTAATCCCCCCGTCCATGACTAGCGGCCGAGATACGCAGTATTTT
14 TRBJ1-2 TRBD1 TRBV10-3 once CAISRGQGKDGYTF TGTGCCATCAGTCGTGGACAGGGGAAAGATGGCTACACCTTC
14 TRBJ2-3 TRBD1 TRBV5-1 . CASSPGGMTDTQYF TGCGCCAGCAGCCCAGGGGGCATGACAGATACGCAGTATTTT
11 TRBJ2-2 . TRBV5-8 . CASNKGGGLFF TGTGCCAGCAATAAGGGAGGAGGGCTGTTTTTT
15 TRBJ1-2 . TRBV9 . CASSVSASGVYGYTF TGTGCCAGCAGCGTATCGGCTTCGGGGGTTTACGGCTACACCTTC
14 TRBJ2-7 TRBD1 TRBV18 few CASSRGQGLGEQYF TGTGCCAGCTCACGGGGACAGGGGCTGGGGGAGCAGTACTTC
16 TRBJ1-6 . TRBV6-5 many CASSYLGRGSTSPLHF TGTGCCAGCAGTTACTTGGGGAGGGGATCAACCTCACCCCTCCACTTT
16 TRBJ2-5 TRBD1 TRBV2 . CASSQSTGGAWETQYF TGTGCCAGCAGCCAATCCACAGGGGGCGCATGGGAGACCCAGTACTTC
13 TRBJ2-2 . TRBV12-3/TRBV12-4 . CASKEGNTGELFF TGTGCCAGCAAGGAGGGGAACACCGGGGAGCTGTTTTTT
16 TRBJ1-1 TRBD1 TRBV6-6 . CASKDRGLGVNTEAFF TGTGCCAGCAAAGACAGGGGGCTGGGGGTGAACACTGAAGCTTTCTTT
15 TRBJ1-4 TRBD1 TRBV5-1 . CASSLGTGNNEKLFF TGCGCCAGCAGCTTGGGGACAGGGAATAATGAAAAACTGTTTTTT
11 TRBJ2-1 . TRBV7-9 . CASSPRNEQFF TGTGCCAGCAGCCCCCGCAATGAGCAGTTCTTC
19 TRBJ2-6 TRBD2 TRBV6-1 . CASSERASGASSGANVLTF TGTGCCAGCAGTGAAAGGGCTAGCGGGGCAAGCTCTGGGGCCAACGTCCTGACTTTC
13 TRBJ2-7 TRBD2 TRBV27 once CASRGLAGYEQYF TGTGCCAGCAGGGGTCTAGCGGGGTACGAGCAGTACTTC
15 TRBJ1-1 TRBD1 TRBV5-6 . CASSFWDRPNTEAFF TGTGCCAGCAGCTTCTGGGACAGGCCGAACACTGAAGCTTTCTTT
13 TRBJ1-6 TRBD1 TRBV29-1 . CSARQGPNSPLHF TGCAGCGCCCGACAGGGACCGAATTCACCCCTCCACTTT